A selection of T cell receptor beta chains follows, all from one sample in a study of T cells in Graves' hyperthyroidism and ophthalmopathy. TCRdb analysed the multiplex PCR reads with MiXCR anew, one entry per CDR3 protein. The profile shows roughly 660,000 distinct CDR3 sequences, roughly 17% of them singletons. Sequenced: blood. These receptors all stem from a man aged 50 to 59 with Graves' hyperthyroidism. CDR3s include the opening cysteine and the closing phenylalanine or tryptophan. A clone size is listed for some rows: how often the clone was seen (once, few, many), or a class if it is expanded.

clone_size j_call v_call cdr3_aa
many TRBJ1-2 TRBV18 CASSPLPQSDGYTF
many TRBJ2-3 TRBV30 CAWSKSTSGMTDTQYF
many TRBJ2-7 TRBV28 CASSPRQDYEQYF
many TRBJ2-1 TRBV11-3 CASSLVTSGSVNEQFF
many TRBJ2-4 TRBV2 CASSASGTADIQYF
many TRBJ1-1 TRBV12-3/TRBV12-4 CASSLVGGGVTEAFF
many TRBJ1-1 TRBV2 CASSVLGNTEAFF
. TRBJ1-5 TRBV12-3/TRBV12-4 CASSSPGLGNQPQHF
many TRBJ1-5 TRBV2 CASRQGYSNQPQHF
many TRBJ2-7 TRBV28 CASTPPNSLSYEQYF
few TRBJ2-1 TRBV5-1 CASKRSYRGRGNEQFF
. TRBJ2-1 TRBV11-3 CASRPGQKNEQFF
many TRBJ2-1 TRBV11-2 CASSSAAGLYNEQFF